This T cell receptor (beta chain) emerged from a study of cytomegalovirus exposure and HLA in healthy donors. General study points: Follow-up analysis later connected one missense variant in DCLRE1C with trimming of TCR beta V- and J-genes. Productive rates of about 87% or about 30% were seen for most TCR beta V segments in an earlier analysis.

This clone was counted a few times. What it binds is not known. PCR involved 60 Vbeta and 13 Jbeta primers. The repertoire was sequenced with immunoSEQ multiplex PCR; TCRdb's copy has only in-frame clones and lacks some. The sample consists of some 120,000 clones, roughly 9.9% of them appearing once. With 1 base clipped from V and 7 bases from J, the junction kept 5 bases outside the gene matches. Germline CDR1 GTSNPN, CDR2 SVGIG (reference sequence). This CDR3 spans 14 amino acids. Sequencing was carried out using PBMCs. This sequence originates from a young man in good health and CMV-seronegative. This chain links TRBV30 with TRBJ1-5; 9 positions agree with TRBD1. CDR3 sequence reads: CAWSAGQGGQPQHF. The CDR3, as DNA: TGTGCCTGGAGTGCGGGACAGGGTGGGCAGCCCCAGCATTTT.